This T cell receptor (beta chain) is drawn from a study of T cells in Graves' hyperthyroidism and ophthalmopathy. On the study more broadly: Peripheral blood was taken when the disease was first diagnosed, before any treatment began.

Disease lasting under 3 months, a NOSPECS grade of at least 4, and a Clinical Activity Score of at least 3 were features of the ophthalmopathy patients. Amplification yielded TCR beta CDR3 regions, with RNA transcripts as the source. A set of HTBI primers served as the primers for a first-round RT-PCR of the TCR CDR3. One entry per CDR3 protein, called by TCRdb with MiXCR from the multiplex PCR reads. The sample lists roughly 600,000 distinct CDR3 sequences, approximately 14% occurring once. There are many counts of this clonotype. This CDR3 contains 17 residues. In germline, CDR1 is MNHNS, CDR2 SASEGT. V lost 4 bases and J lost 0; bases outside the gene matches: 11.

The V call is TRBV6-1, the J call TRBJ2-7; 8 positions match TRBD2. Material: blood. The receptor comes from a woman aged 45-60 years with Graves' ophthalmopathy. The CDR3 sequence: CASSARWTSFSSYEQYF. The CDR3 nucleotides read TGTGCCAGCAGTGCCCGCTGGACTAGCTTCAGCTCCTACGAGCAGTACTTC.